These 3 T cell receptor beta chains originate from one sample sequenced in a study of spatial heterogeneity in lung cancer. TCRdb analysed the 5' RACE reads with MiXCR anew, one entry per CDR3 protein. This table has about 120,000 distinct CDR3 sequences, more than 9% appearing once. Time point denoted: blood at routine non-recurrence follow-up after resection. In each case, whole RNA from tumor, nontumor lung or frozen PBMC was sequenced unsorted. The sample consisted of PBMCs, taken at follow-up. The receptors come from a male donor with early-stage non-small cell lung cancer.

With respect to this clonotype: At one boundary the junction diverges from the germline segment, which might be a read error. The J gene is TRBJ2-1, the V gene TRBV7-3, with 7 bases fitting TRBD1. The germline V gene encodes CDR1 SGHTA and CDR2 FQGTGA. The CDR3 runs 15 residues. CDR3 coding DNA: TGTGCCAGTAGCTTAGACGTGACAGGGATCAATGAGCAGTTCTTC. Amino acids: CASSLDVTGINEQFF. The entire variable domain, with the rest obtained from reference TRBV7-3 and TRBJ2-1, is as follows: GAGVSQTPSNKVTEKGKYVELRCDPISGHTALYWYRQSLGQGPEFLIYFQGTGAADDSGLPNDRFFAVRPEGSVSTLKIQRTERGDSAVYLCASSLDVTGINEQFFGPGTRLTVL.

The chain couples TRBV5-1 to TRBJ2-3; D is unresolved. Germline V CDR1 and CDR2: SGHRS, YFSETQ. CDR3 size: 12 residues. V lost 2 bases and J 10 bases, leaving 11 bases between the germline ends. CDR3 loop: CASSFSPESQYF. The CDR3 DNA follows: TGCGCCAGCAGCTTCTCCCCGGAATCGCAGTATTTT.

This clonotype was counted ten times or more. The chain joins TRBV7-2 to TRBJ1-1, with 7 bases identical to TRBD1. J gave up 2 bases and V 10 bases, and 7 bases lay outside the gene matches. CDR3 length: 13 amino acids. CDR1 and CDR2 from the germline V gene are SGHTA and FQGNSA. The CDR3, as DNA: TGTGCCACCAACCGGGACAGCAACACTGAAGCTTTCTTT. Residues: CATNRDSNTEAFF.